These T cell receptor beta chains were read from a single sample in a study of blood T cell repertoires in COVID-19. The protocol was immunoSEQ multiplex PCR, while the TCRdb copy is restricted to in-frame clones and leaves out a portion. The table lists just over 300,000 clones, approximately 86% of them singletons. Sequencing input: PBMCs or T cells enriched from blood (not recorded which). The origin of the receptors is a woman between 18 and 29 years old who had recovered from COVID-19. Each CDR3 is given with its conserved first and last residue. D genes are given only for firm matches. Size values are once, few and many counts, or a class for expanded clones, and some rows have none.

V	J	size	D	DNA	CDR3
TRBV4-1	TRBJ2-1	-	TRBD1	TGCGCCAGCAGCCGGGACAGGGAAGCCAATGAGCAGTTCTTC	CASSRDREANEQFF
TRBV5-1	TRBJ1-1	-	-	TGCGCCAGCAGCTTGGTTTTTGCGGGGGACACTGAAGCTTTCTTT	CASSLVFAGDTEAFF
TRBV25-1	TRBJ1-6	-	TRBD1	TGTGCCAGCACCCAGACAGGGGGCTCCTATAATTCACCCCTCCACTTT	CASTQTGGSYNSPLHF
TRBV7-9	TRBJ2-5	-	-	TGTGCCAGCAGCTTACCCCGTCGAGAACAAGAGACCCAGTACTTC	CASSLPRREQETQYF
TRBV3-1/TRBV3-2	TRBJ1-1	-	TRBD1	TGTGCCAGCAGCCACCGAGGGGGCGTGAACACTGAAGCTTTCTTT	CASSHRGGVNTEAFF
TRBV7-2	TRBJ1-1	-	-	TGTGCCAGCAGCTTAGTACCGGGAAGCACGACTGAAGCTTTCTTT	CASSLVPGSTTEAFF
TRBV7-9	TRBJ2-3	-	TRBD2	TGTGCCAGCTCACCACAGCGGGGGGGGATGGATACGCAGTATTTT	CASSPQRGGMDTQYF
TRBV6-2/TRBV6-3	TRBJ2-2	-	TRBD1	TGTGCCAGCAGTCAGACAGGGGGCATTCGCACCGGGGAGCTGTTTTTT	CASSQTGGIRTGELFF
TRBV5-4	TRBJ1-2	-	-	TGTGCCAGCAGCTTGTTAGAGGAGTATGGCTACACCTTC	CASSLLEEYGYTF
TRBV19	TRBJ2-7	once	TRBD1	TGTGCCAGTAGTATCGCGGGACAGGGGTTTAACGAGCAGTACTTC	CASSIAGQGFNEQYF
TRBV9	TRBJ1-2	-	TRBD1	TGTGCCAGCTCACCGGACAGGGGGTACCGTGGCTACACCTTC	CASSPDRGYRGYTF
TRBV24-1	TRBJ1-2	-	-	TGTGCCACCAGTGATAGACAGGACTATGGCTACACCTTC	CATSDRQDYGYTF
TRBV15	TRBJ1-5	-	-	TGTGCCACCAGCAGAGATAGGAGCGGGGGCCAGCCCCAGCATTTT	CATSRDRSGGQPQHF
TRBV20-1	TRBJ2-1	-	TRBD2	TGCAGTGCTAGTACTAGCGGGAGGAGGCGCAATGAGCAGTTCTTC	CSASTSGRRRNEQFF
TRBV9	TRBJ2-7	-	-	TGTGCCAGCAGCGTAGGTCTAGCTGGCTACGAGCAGTACTTC	CASSVGLAGYEQYF
TRBV2	TRBJ1-2	-	-	TGTGCCAGCAGTGATCGGGGGGACTATGGCTACACCTTC	CASSDRGDYGYTF
TRBV6-5	TRBJ1-1	-	-	TGTGCCAGCAGAAGAGGGTTCACTGAAGCTTTCTTT	CASRRGFTEAFF
TRBV5-1	TRBJ2-3	once	TRBD2	TGCGCCAGCAGCGCCAGCGGGGGGGAGATCGGAGGTGCGCAGTATTTT	CASSASGGEIGGAQYF